The rows below give T cell receptor beta chains drawn from one sample of a study of human CD4 T cells and Enterobacteriaceae. Using immunoSEQ multiplex PCR, the repertoire was profiled, and TCRdb retains in-frame clones only, with some absent. The sample has just under 30,000 clones, 70% to 85% seen once. What was sequenced was memory CD4+ T cells from blood. The receptors here all came from a human donor in good health. Each CDR3 is given with its conserved first and last residue. The D gene is left open where the match is weak. Where a row states a size, it is once, few, many or the class of an expanded clone; other rows omit it.

cdr3_nt cdr3_aa j_call d_call cdr3_length v_call clone_size
TGTGCCAGCAGCTTAGCTAACTGGGCCGGCGGGCAAACGGATACGCAGTATTTT CASSLANWAGGQTDTQYF TRBJ2-3 . 18 TRBV7-9 few
TGCGCCAGCAGTGAGCCGGGACTAGCGGGAGGTGATGAGCAGTTCTTC CASSEPGLAGGDEQFF TRBJ2-1 TRBD2 16 TRBV10-1 few
TGTGCCACCAGCAGATTCAGGGGAGTGAGTTCACCCCTCCACTTT CATSRFRGVSSPLHF TRBJ1-6 . 15 TRBV15 .
TGTGCCAGCAGCCTTACTAGCCGTGGCTCCGGGGAGCTGTTTTTT CASSLTSRGSGELFF TRBJ2-2 . 15 TRBV9 .
TGTGCCAGCAGTAACCCCGGGGGCGCGAGTGAAAAACTGTTTTTT CASSNPGGASEKLFF TRBJ1-4 . 15 TRBV6-5 .
TGTGCCAGTTCGACCATTGGACGGAGCACAGATACGCAGTATTTT CASSTIGRSTDTQYF TRBJ2-3 . 15 TRBV19 .
TGTGCCAGCAGCTTAGGAGGCGGGGGGCGAGCTTTCTTT CASSLGGGGRAFF TRBJ1-1 . 13 TRBV7-2 .
TGTGCCAGCTCACCGATATCAGGCTCGGGGGAGACCCAGTACTTC CASSPISGSGETQYF TRBJ2-5 . 15 TRBV18 .
TGCAGCGTTGGGGGGGGTTTGGGAGATACGCAGTATTTT CSVGGGLGDTQYF TRBJ2-3 TRBD2 13 TRBV29-1 .
TGTGCCAGCAGTCACATGACCCTTAGGCGAGAACGAAACACCGGGGAGCTGTTTTTT CASSHMTLRRERNTGELFF TRBJ2-2 . 19 TRBV6-4 few
TGTGCCAGCTCCCCGGGACAGCTTAATGAAAAACTGTTTTTT CASSPGQLNEKLFF TRBJ1-4 TRBD1 14 TRBV6-1 .
TGTGCCAGCAGCTTGGGACCGATCTCCTACGAGCAGTACTTC CASSLGPISYEQYF TRBJ2-7 . 14 TRBV13 .
TGTGCCAGCAGTTTGGGCAGGTTTACCTACGAGCAGTACTTC CASSLGRFTYEQYF TRBJ2-7 . 14 TRBV27 .
TGTGCCAGCAGCTTATACGGGACTTCAGATTCTGGAAACACCATATATTTT CASSLYGTSDSGNTIYF TRBJ1-3 . 17 TRBV11-2 few
TGTGCCAGCAGCTTAGGGTTCAGCGGCGGGGAGCTGTTTTTT CASSLGFSGGELFF TRBJ2-2 . 14 TRBV7-2 .
TGTGCCAGTGGCGGTGGCGCGGATCAGCCCCAGCATTTT CASGGGADQPQHF TRBJ1-5 . 13 TRBV19 few
TGTGCCAGCACTTTGGGACAGGTCGCCTCGCAGTACTTC CASTLGQVASQYF TRBJ2-7 TRBD1 13 TRBV6-6 .
TGTGCCAGCAGCTCCCGGGGGGATAATGAAAAACTGTTTTTT CASSSRGDNEKLFF TRBJ1-4 . 14 TRBV9 .
TGCGCCAGCGGGCCCCCCAGCAAGAATGAAAAACTGTTTTTT CASGPPSKNEKLFF TRBJ1-4 . 14 TRBV4-1 .
TGTGCCAGCAGTGTCCGGACAGGTAGCAATCAGCCCCAGCATTTT CASSVRTGSNQPQHF TRBJ1-5 TRBD1 15 TRBV2 once
TGTGCCAGCAGCGCGGACGGGAACACTGAAGCTTTCTTT CASSADGNTEAFF TRBJ1-1 . 13 TRBV9 .
TGTGCCAGCAGCTTAGATAGGGCTAGCGGGAGCTACAATGAGCAGTTCTTC CASSLDRASGSYNEQFF TRBJ2-1 TRBD2 17 TRBV11-2 .
TGTGCCAGCAGTGAAGTAACCAGGACCTGGAACACCTTC CASSEVTRTWNTF TRBJ1-2 . 13 TRBV6-1 .
TGCAGCGTTGTGGAGACCCTAGCGGGAGATCTCTACAATGAGCAGTTCTTC CSVVETLAGDLYNEQFF TRBJ2-1 TRBD2 17 TRBV29-1 few
TGTGCCAGCAGCTTGGCCGGCAGAAGAAACATTCAGTACTTC CASSLAGRRNIQYF TRBJ2-4 . 14 TRBV5-6 .
TGTGCCAGCAGCTTACCCGACAGGGTCCCCGGGGAGCTGTTTTTT CASSLPDRVPGELFF TRBJ2-2 TRBD1 15 TRBV11-1 .
TGTGCCAGCAGCCAAGGGGGAGGCAACCAAGAGACCCAGTACTTC CASSQGGGNQETQYF TRBJ2-5 . 15 TRBV4-2 .
TGTGCCAGCAGTCCCCCTGGTATGGCTAAGCCCCAGCATTTT CASSPPGMAKPQHF TRBJ1-5 . 14 TRBV28 .
TGTGCCAGCAAGACCGGGACAGGGAGCTACGAGCAGTACTTC CASKTGTGSYEQYF TRBJ2-7 TRBD1 14 TRBV7-2 .
TGTGCCATCCTCTCCCCCGGGGGCGCTGGTGGCTACACCTTC CAILSPGGAGGYTF TRBJ1-2 . 14 TRBV28 .
TGTGCCAGCAGTTTCTCTAGGGAAATCTATGGCTACACCTTC CASSFSREIYGYTF TRBJ1-2 . 14 TRBV27 .